Sequencing of this T cell receptor (beta chain) was carried out in a study of blood T cell repertoires in COVID-19. Turning to the study itself: Samples taken during acute and convalescent COVID-19 were collected in the United States, Italy and Spain. T cells, B-cell-depleted T cells, or PBMCs supplied cDNA or gDNA.

The CDR3 loop spans 11 amino acids. Germline V gene data show CDR1 as SNHLY and CDR2 as FYNNEI. V gave up 6 bases and J gave up 5 bases, with 5 bases separating them. Per the original data handling: Estimation of nucleated cell counts was performed using reference gene primer amplification. The data were produced by immunoSEQ multiplex PCR, yet TCRdb's version contains in-frame clones alone and is incomplete. That table furnishes V, J and clone size, whereas the DNA furnished D and trimming. The sample has 80,000 to 100,000 clones, roughly 70% seen once. Seattle's cohort entered during active infection and was followed longitudinally.

Sequencing input: peripheral blood. This clonotype was sampled from a man in his sixties or seventies with COVID-19, enrolled during active disease. This rearrangement joins TRBV2 to TRBJ2-1, with D uncertain. CDR3 in amino acids: CASRYNNEQFF. The DNA for the CDR3 is TGTGCCAGCAGATATAACAATGAGCAGTTCTTC.